This T cell receptor (beta chain) appears in the sequencing data of a study of T cell repertoires and HLA-DP antigens. Background on the study: CD4+ T cells were cocultured with HeLa cells expressing HLA-DP.

Using immunoSEQ multiplex PCR, the repertoire was profiled, and TCRdb retains in-frame clones only, with some absent. The sample gives tens of thousands of clones, around 80% of which show up once; 1.5% to 2% is in the top ten. Study-level points and caveats: Naive and memory CD4+ repertoires were not analysed separately. Responder cells were total CD4+ cells with a HeLa antigen-presenting system. Clones undetected before culture averaged roughly 39% against one allele and roughly 53% against the other.

As regards this clone: The antigen is not known.

The junction had 4 bases not matched to a gene; V was cut back by 5 bases and J by 2 bases. The CDR3 runs 15 residues. The germline V gene encodes CDR1 PRHDT and CDR2 FYEKMQ (reference sequence). This clonotype was sampled from a man in his fifties or sixties in good health and CMV-seronegative. The rearrangement uses TRBV13 and TRBJ2-2, with 8 bases identical to TRBD2. The sample comprised CD4+ T cells from PBMCs. As DNA, the CDR3 is TGTGCCAGCAGCCTACTAGCGGCCAACACCGGGGAGCTGTTTTTT. Amino acid sequence: CASSLLAANTGELFF.